What follows are 25 T cell receptor beta chains derived from one specimen sequenced in a study of cytomegalovirus exposure and HLA in healthy donors. The table came from immunoSEQ multiplex PCR; TCRdb's copy has only in-frame clones and leaves some out. This sample yields approximately 140,000 clones, of which about 83% are seen a single time; about 1.5% belongs to the top ten. Sequenced material: PBMCs. These receptors were obtained from a woman aged 25 to 39 in good health and CMV-seronegative.

The genes are TRBV18 and TRBJ1-5, with TRBD1 as a possible D gene (5 bases). The CDR3 sequence is 14 residues long. V was shortened by 2 bases and J by 6 bases, with 11 bases between the two germline ends. Germline V lookup: CDR1 KGHSH, CDR2 LQKENI. CDR3 DNA: TGTGCCAGCTCACCAGAAATAGGGGCTCAGCCCCAGCATTTT. Translating gives CASSPEIGAQPQHF. Based on the CDR3 plus reference TRBV18 and TRBJ1-5, the full variable domain is NAGVMQNPRHLVRRRGQEARLRCSPMKGHSHVYWYRQLPEEGLKFMVYLQKENIIDESGMPKERFSAEFPKEGPSILRIQQVVRGDSAAYFCASSPEIGAQPQHFGDGTRLSIL.

The rearrangement joins TRBV6-5 to TRBJ1-1; a possible D gene is TRBD1 (6 bases). The ends were cut back, 2 bases at V and 3 bases at J, with 10 bases in the middle. The germline gives CDR1 MNHEY, CDR2 SVGAGI. This CDR3 comprises 14 residues. The CDR3 DNA follows: TGTGCCAGCAGTTACGGGCCAGGGGACACTGAAGCTTTCTTT. Its protein is CASSYGPGDTEAFF.

V gene TRBV6-5 combines with J gene TRBJ1-6; D is undetermined. Germline CDR1 reads MNHEY; CDR2 reads SVGAGI. Trimming cost V 8 bases and J 0 bases, with 8 bases left between them. This CDR3 has 14 amino acids. For the CDR3, the DNA is TGTGCCAGCTCGGTAGACTCCTATAATTCACCCCTCCACTTT. Its translation is CASSVDSYNSPLHF.

V gene TRBV5-4 combines with J gene TRBJ2-5; 10 nucleotides align to TRBD2. Trimming took 5 bases from V and 7 from J; bases not matched to a gene: 8. The CDR3 spans 14 residues. In germline, CDR1 is SGHNT, CDR2 YYREEE (reference sequence). CDR3 sequence reads: CASRPLAGDGTQYF. The CDR3 DNA is TGTGCCAGCAGACCTCTAGCGGGGGACGGGACCCAGTACTTC.

This clone showed up just once. CDR3 residues: CASSSGDNQPQHF. The CDR3 coding sequence is TGTGCCAGTTCGTCAGGGGACAATCAGCCCCAGCATTTT. The rearrangement links TRBV27 to TRBJ1-5, with TRBD1 as a possible D gene (6 bases). Germline assignment: CDR1 MNHEY and CDR2 SMNVEV (reference sequence). V lost 9 bases and J 3 bases, leaving 12 bases between the germline ends. The CDR3 has 13 residues.

The genes are TRBV5-1 and TRBJ1-1, with D maybe TRBD1 (5 bases). Trimming took 3 bases from V and 4 from J, leaving 16 bases between them. Germline V lookup: CDR1 SGHRS, CDR2 YFSETQ. This CDR3 is built from 15 residues. The CDR3 sequence is CASSSNPGVGTEAFF. The CDR3 DNA is TGCGCCAGCAGCTCCAATCCGGGGGTGGGCACTGAAGCTTTCTTT.

Only one count was recorded for this clone. The gene calls are TRBV5-1 and TRBJ2-5; D ambiguous. The CDR3 runs 11 residues. Trimming shortened V by 7 bases and J by 5 bases, and 9 bases separated the two germline ends. Looked up from germline, CDR1 is SGHRS and CDR2 is YFSETQ. DNA of the CDR3: TGCGCCAGCGCTATCGGGGAGACCCAGTACTTC. It is translated as CASAIGETQYF.

Of note for this clone: Germline and junction disagree at one end, which may indicate a read error. The rearrangement joins TRBV29-1 to TRBJ2-1; D is perhaps TRBD2 (7 bases). Germline CDR1 is SQVTM and CDR2 is ANQGSEA. This CDR3 contains 15 residues. For the CDR3, the DNA is TGCAGCGCTGAAGGGGGAGGGGTGCACTACAATGAGCAGTTCTTC. It translates to CSAEGGGVHYNEQFF.

The chain carries TRBV4-3 and TRBJ2-3, with TRBD2 matching over 11 bases. V shed 1 base, J shed 1 base, and the junction held 1 base outside the gene matches. This CDR3 has 16 amino acids. CDR1 is LGHNA and CDR2 is YSLEER in the germline V gene. CDR3 loop: CASSQGGLAGTDTQYF. CDR3 in DNA: TGCGCCAGCAGCCAAGGGGGACTAGCGGGCACAGATACGCAGTATTTT.

This chain uses TRBV10-3 with TRBJ1-6, with 9 bases aligning to TRBD1. The length of the CDR3 is 13 residues. The germline CDR1 and CDR2 sequences are ENHRY and SYGVKD. Trimming cost V 10 bases and J 7 bases; bases outside gene matches: 5. The CDR3 protein is CATGDRVNSPLHF. The CDR3 DNA reads TGTGCCACCGGGGACAGGGTGAATTCACCCCTCCACTTT.

The rearrangement joins TRBV28 to TRBJ2-7, with D tentatively TRBD2 (7 bases). The V and J ends lost 2 bases and 7 bases respectively, with 15 bases between them. The germline CDR1 and CDR2 sequences are MDHEN and SYDVKM. The CDR3 sequence is 14 residues long. The CDR3 is CASSLGVRGAEQYF. In DNA form, the CDR3 reads TGTGCCAGCAGTTTAGGGGTCCGGGGGGCAGAGCAGTACTTC.

The V and J genes are TRBV19 and TRBJ2-2; 12 bases agree with TRBD2. CDR1 and CDR2 from the germline V gene are LNHDA and SQIVND (reference sequence). This CDR3 has 14 amino acids. V lost 11 bases to trimming and J lost 4 bases; unmatched junction nucleotides: 5. The CDR3 DNA reads as TGTGCCTCACTAGCGGGGGGCGGCACCGGGGAGCTGTTTTTT. As protein: CASLAGGGTGELFF. The full variable domain, rest sourced from reference TRBV19 and TRBJ2-2, is DGGITQSPKYLFRKEGQNVTLSCEQNLNHDAMYWYRQDPGQGLRLIYYSQIVNDFQKGDIAEGYSVSREKKESFPLTVTSAQKNPTAFYLCASLAGGGTGELFFGEGSRLTVL.

V is TRBV7-9 and J is TRBJ1-2; 10 nucleotides line up with TRBD1. The CDR3 is 15 residues long. From germline, CDR1 is SEHNR and CDR2 FQNEAQ (reference sequence). The V gene end was trimmed by 5 bases and the J gene end by 6 bases; junction bases not matched to a gene: 9. The CDR3 DNA follows: TGTGCCAGCAGCCGCCGGGACAGGGGTGTCAATGGCTACACCTTC. It encodes CASSRRDRGVNGYTF.

CDR3 sequence reads: CASSESRQGNSPLHF. The CDR3 DNA is TGTGCCAGCAGTGAAAGTCGACAGGGTAATTCACCCCTCCACTTT. The chain combines TRBV2 with TRBJ1-6; 7 bases map to TRBD1. Trimming removed 2 bases from V and 6 bases from J; junction bases left unmatched: 4. Germline V gene lookup returns CDR1 SNHLY and CDR2 FYNNEI. This CDR3 spans 15 amino acids. Supplemented by reference TRBV2 and TRBJ1-6, the full variable domain reads EPEVTQTPSHQVTQMGQEVILRCVPISNHLYFYWYRQILGQKVEFLVSFYNNEISEKSEIFDDQFSVERPDGSNFTLKIRSTKLEDSAMYFCASSESRQGNSPLHFGNGTRLTVT.

Written as DNA, the CDR3 is TGCAGTGCTGGACAGGCATATGGCTACACCTTC. As protein: CSAGQAYGYTF. The chain is built from TRBV20-1 and TRBJ1-2, with 7 bases lining up with TRBD1. V lost 5 bases, J lost 5 bases, and 2 bases stayed unmatched. The CDR3 covers 11 residues. In germline, CDR1 is DFQATT, CDR2 SNEGSKA (reference sequence).

This chain links TRBV9 with TRBJ2-3; 10 bases are shared with TRBD2. Germline-derived CDR1 and CDR2 are SGDLS and YYNGEE. The CDR3 is 14 residues long. J lost 3 bases, V lost 4 bases, and 2 bases had no gene match. The chain's CDR3 is CASSPGLATDTQYF. In DNA form, the CDR3 reads TGTGCCAGCAGCCCGGGACTAGCGACAGATACGCAGTATTTT.

The chain joins TRBV18 to TRBJ1-3; D unclear. The germline CDR1 and CDR2 sequences are KGHSH and LQKENI. This CDR3 has 13 amino acids. V was trimmed by 8 bases and J by 3 bases, leaving 11 bases between them. The CDR3 coding sequence is TGTGCCAGCACCCTCGGGGTTGGAAACACCATATATTTT. Translation: CASTLGVGNTIYF.

V and J are TRBV18 and TRBJ1-1, with D hard to call. Deletions cut 4 bases from V and 1 base from J, with 10 bases between. Germline-derived CDR1 and CDR2 are KGHSH and LQKENI. The CDR3 covers 14 residues. This CDR3 is CASSLSSGNTEAFF. The CDR3 bases are TGTGCCAGCTCACTATCCTCAGGGAACACTGAAGCTTTCTTT.

The DNA for the CDR3 is TGTGCCAGCAGTGTGCCCGGGACAGGGGTCTATGGCTACACCTTC. Its translation is CASSVPGTGVYGYTF. This chain links TRBV6-5 with TRBJ1-2; 10 positions agree with TRBD1. Germline assignment: CDR1 MNHEY and CDR2 SVGAGI. The J segment lost 4 bases and the V segment lost 5 bases, leaving 7 bases of the junction unmatched. This CDR3 is 15 amino acids long.

The genes are TRBV7-6 and TRBJ2-5; D remains ambiguous. The CDR3 is made up of 14 amino acids. V lost 5 bases, J lost 0 bases, and 10 bases lay in between. Germline V lookup: CDR1 SGHVS, CDR2 FNYEAQ. The CDR3 DNA reads TGTGCCAGCAGCGTGGGCGCAGACCAAGAGACCCAGTACTTC. Encoded protein: CASSVGADQETQYF.

The chain has TRBV10-3 and TRBJ2-1, with TRBD2 matching 11 bases. After removal of 9 bases from V and 0 bases from J, the junction contained 1 base not matched to a gene. The CDR3 is made up of 14 amino acids. CDR1 and CDR2 (germline): ENHRY, SYGVKD. CDR3 DNA: TGTGCCATTAGCGGGGGGGGCTCCTACAATGAGCAGTTCTTC. This sequence encodes CAISGGGSYNEQFF.

This clone was counted once. This rearrangement joins TRBV6-5 to TRBJ2-7; 7 bases are shared with TRBD1. The CDR3 sequence is 14 residues long. CDR1 and CDR2 from the germline V gene are MNHEY and SVGAGI. Trimming cost V 2 bases and J 7 bases; bases outside gene matches: 8. The CDR3 reads CASSYPTPGQEQYF. Written as DNA, the CDR3 is TGTGCCAGCAGTTACCCGACACCGGGACAGGAGCAGTACTTC.

The chain uses TRBV7-2 and TRBJ2-2, with a tentative D call TRBD2 (6 bases). Germline V gene data show CDR1 as SGHTA and CDR2 as FQGNSA. The CDR3 spans 15 residues. Trimming shortened V by 1 base and J by 5 bases, and 11 bases separated the two germline ends. The CDR3 region is CASSLDRRDTGELFF. The CDR3 nucleotides read TGTGCCAGCAGCTTAGACCGGAGGGATACCGGGGAGCTGTTTTTT.

This chain links TRBV9 with TRBJ1-5, with 10 bases that match TRBD1. Germline CDR1 and CDR2: SGDLS and YYNGEE. This CDR3 spans 15 amino acids. Unmatched junction bases numbered 4, after V lost 3 bases and J lost 4 bases. The DNA of the CDR3 is TGTGCCAGCAGCGCAGGGACAGGGGTAAATCAGCCCCAGCATTTT. As protein: CASSAGTGVNQPQHF. The variable domain in full, with the rest retrieved from reference TRBV9 and TRBJ1-5, is DSGVTQTPKHLITATGQRVTLRCSPRSGDLSVYWYQQSLDQGLQFLIQYYNGEERAKGNILERFSAQQFPDLHSELNLSSLELGDSALYFCASSAGTGVNQPQHFGDGTRLSIL.

The chain is built from TRBV2 and TRBJ1-6; D is uncertain. The V gene lost 7 bases and the J gene lost 2 bases, with 9 bases spanning the gap. The length of the CDR3 is 14 residues. CDR1 is SNHLY, CDR2 FYNNEI, per germline. In DNA form, the CDR3 reads TGTGCCAGCATGAGGTCGCCCTATAATTCACCCCTCCACTTT. Translated: CASMRSPYNSPLHF.